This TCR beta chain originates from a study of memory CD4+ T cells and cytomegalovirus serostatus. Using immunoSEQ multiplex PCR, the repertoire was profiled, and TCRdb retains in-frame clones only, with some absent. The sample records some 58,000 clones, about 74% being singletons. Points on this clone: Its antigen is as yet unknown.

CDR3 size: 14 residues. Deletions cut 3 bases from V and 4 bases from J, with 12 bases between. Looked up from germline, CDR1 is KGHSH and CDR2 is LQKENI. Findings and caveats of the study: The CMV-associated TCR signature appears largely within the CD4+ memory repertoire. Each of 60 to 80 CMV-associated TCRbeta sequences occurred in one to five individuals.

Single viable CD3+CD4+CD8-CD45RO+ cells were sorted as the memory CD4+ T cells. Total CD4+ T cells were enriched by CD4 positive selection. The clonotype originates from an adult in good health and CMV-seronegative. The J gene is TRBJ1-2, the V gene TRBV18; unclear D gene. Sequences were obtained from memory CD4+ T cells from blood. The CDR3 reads CASSPPPNTYGYTF. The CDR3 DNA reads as TGTGCCAGCTCACCGCCGCCGAACACCTATGGCTACACCTTC.